The sequence of this T cell receptor (beta chain) was determined in a study of blood T cell repertoires in COVID-19. Turning to the study itself: Italy, Spain and the United States were the sources of the convalescent and acute COVID-19 samples.

Per the original data handling: Nucleated cell number was recorded as an estimate derived from reference gene primer amplification. TCRdb keeps only in-frame clones here, not all; method: immunoSEQ multiplex PCR. The V and J calls and the clone size are those of that table, but D and trimming were determined from the DNA. The data contain about half a million clones, around 85% of them singletons. This CDR3 region has 13 residues. Germline V CDR1 and CDR2: SGDLS, YYNGEE. The germline V and J ends were trimmed by 4 bases and 1 base, with 8 bases remaining between them. Cohorts were based on clinical histories the participants reported. Either two negative PCRs, clearance, or symptom resolution qualified Cohort 3 donors as recovered. This clone has a handful of counts. Other DNA sequences in this specimen translate into the identical CDR3.

The gene calls are TRBV9 and TRBJ2-5, with D perhaps TRBD2 (6 bases). The sequence was obtained from a woman in her sixties who had recovered from COVID-19. Source material: PBMCs or T cells enriched from blood (not recorded which). Here the CDR3 reads CASSPGGQETQYF. As DNA, the CDR3 is TGTGCCAGCAGCCCCGGGGGCCAAGAGACCCAGTACTTC. Drawing the rest from reference TRBV9 and TRBJ2-5, the complete variable domain is DSGVTQTPKHLITATGQRVTLRCSPRSGDLSVYWYQQSLDQGLQFLIQYYNGEERAKGNILERFSAQQFPDLHSELNLSSLELGDSALYFCASSPGGQETQYFGPGTRLLVL.